This record covers a single T cell receptor beta chain. Its antigen is as yet unknown. Use of 60 Vbeta and 13 Jbeta primers characterized the PCR. The method was immunoSEQ multiplex PCR; TCRdb's version includes in-frame clones alone and lacks a portion of them. The table has some 150,000 clones, just under 80% seen once. The data belong to a study of cytomegalovirus exposure and HLA in healthy donors. Whole-study findings and limits: According to a later analysis, donors in an Asian-associated ancestry cluster reportedly had fewer N-insertions than the roughly 670-donor mean. The authors excluded some V segments, including TRBV6-2 and TRBV6-3, as indistinguishable.

Per germline, CDR1 MNHEY and CDR2 SVGAGI. V dropped 2 bases and J dropped 7; count of bases not matched to a gene: 2. The CDR3 spans 15 residues. V usage is TRBV6-5 and J usage is TRBJ2-2; the match to TRBD2 covers 12 bases. Sequenced: PBMCs. This receptor was obtained from a male donor in good health and CMV-seronegative. CDR3 protein: CASSYLAGGDGELFF. The CDR3 DNA reads TGTGCCAGCAGTTACCTAGCGGGGGGGGACGGGGAGCTGTTTTTT.